Reported below is one TCR beta chain. The CDR3 spans 14 residues. The source of the sample is a study of cytomegalovirus exposure and HLA in healthy donors. The PCR was carried out with 60 Vbeta primers and 13 Jbeta primers. Sequencing used immunoSEQ multiplex PCR; TCRdb keeps in-frame clones, though not all of them. The sample records some 90,000 clones, roughly two thirds being singletons. The TCR comes from a man aged 45 to 65 in good health and CMV-seronegative. The rearrangement joins TRBV21-1 to TRBJ2-5; the table calls TRBD2, which could not be checked here. TRBV21-1 is reported as a pseudogene. Sequenced input: PBMCs. CDR3 protein: CASSIQGGGEEQYF. The CDR3 region has the DNA TGTGCCAGCAGCATCCAGGGTGGGGGGGAAGAGCAGTACTTC.